Given below is one TCR beta chain in context. The beta constant-region primer was an equimolar mix of two oligonucleotides covering TRBC1 and TRBC2. TCRdb re-derived calls from the UMI-ligation and nested PCR reads in MiXCR, one entry per CDR3 protein. Of approximately 27,000 distinct CDR3 sequences in the sample, around 10% were seen once. CDR3 length: 13 residues. Germline assignment: CDR1 LNHDA and CDR2 SQIVND (reference sequence). V was clipped by 5 bases and J by 3 bases; unmatched bases: 4. The data belong to a study of naive and memory T cell subsets. This clonotype was obtained from a human donor in good health. This chain joins TRBV19 and TRBJ2-7, with 7 nucleotides matching TRBD1. Sequences were obtained from effector memory CD4+ T cells from blood. Subset indicated: effector memory, CD45RA- CD27-. The CDR3 nucleotides read TGTGCCAGTAGTCCACGGACAGGCTACGAGCAGTACTTC. This translates into CASSPRTGYEQYF.